This T cell receptor beta chain was captured by sequencing in a study of patients and donors after allogeneic stem cell transplantation. This clonotype was recorded a few times. TCRdb redid the calling of the RT-PCR reads with MiXCR, one entry per CDR3 protein. The sample gives 410,000 or so distinct CDR3 sequences, roughly 16% of which show up once; just over 7% is in the top ten. The CDR3 covers 20 residues. CDR1 is MNHEY and CDR2 is SVGEGT in the germline V gene. V lost 0 bases, J lost 0 bases, and 15 bases stayed unmatched. Sequencing used blood, either unsorted or a sorted T cell fraction (not recorded which). The TCR was taken from a human donor who was either an allogeneic HSCT recipient or a stem cell or donor lymphocyte infusion donor (not recorded which). It is not recorded whose cells these are; they may come from a transplant donor. The V and J genes are TRBV6-2 or TRBV6-3 and TRBJ2-3; 7 bases are a match to TRBD2. For the CDR3, the DNA is TGTGCCAGCAGTTACTCGCTACACGACAGACCAGCGGGAAGCACAGATACGCAGTATTTT. Its translation is CASSYSLHDRPAGSTDTQYF.